The 5 T cell receptor beta chains presented below share a single source sample, sequenced in a study of cytomegalovirus exposure and HLA in healthy donors. The repertoire was sequenced with immunoSEQ multiplex PCR; TCRdb's copy has only in-frame clones and lacks some. The repertoire includes fewer than 80,000 clones, over 90% of them detected once, and about 4.5% sits in the top ten. Source material: PBMCs. Source of these receptors: a woman younger than 30 in good health and CMV-seropositive.

This chain joins TRBV6-5 and TRBJ2-2; 7 bases are shared with TRBD1. V dropped 10 bases and J dropped 2; count of bases not matched to a gene: 4. CDR1 MNHEY and CDR2 SVGAGI come from the germline V gene. The CDR3 extends over 13 amino acids. The CDR3 DNA follows: TGTGCCACCAGACAGGGCAACACCGGGGAGCTGTTTTTT. Its translation is CATRQGNTGELFF.

The chain links TRBV27 to TRBJ1-4; D possibly corresponds to TRBD1 (5 bases). The length of the CDR3 is 15 residues. Deletions cut 8 bases from V and 5 bases from J, with 18 bases between. CDR1 MNHEY and CDR2 SMNVEV come from the germline V gene (reference sequence). The CDR3 reads CASRTPGDGNEKLFF. CDR3 DNA: TGTGCCAGCCGTACGCCGGGGGACGGAAATGAAAAACTGTTTTTT.

The V call is TRBV27, the J call TRBJ2-7; D unclear. The CDR3 loop spans 13 amino acids. Germline V CDR1 and CDR2: MNHEY, SMNVEV (reference sequence). Deletions cut 5 bases from V and 4 bases from J, with 12 bases between. CDR3 bases: TGTGCCAGCAGTAGGCTAGTTCGTTACGAGCAGTACTTC. The encoded protein is CASSRLVRYEQYF.

V gene TRBV9 combines with J gene TRBJ2-1; a weak D match, TRBD2 (5 bases). CDR1 and CDR2 (germline): SGDLS, YYNGEE. V was cut by 0 bases and J by 1 base, with 8 bases left in between. CDR3 size: 15 residues. The CDR3 region is CASSVAGRSYNEQFF. CDR3 DNA: TGTGCCAGCAGCGTAGCGGGAAGGTCCTACAATGAGCAGTTCTTC.

CDR3 in DNA: TGTGCCAGCAGTGAGGGCCTATACGAGCAGTACTTC. Amino acid sequence: CASSEGLYEQYF. The J gene is TRBJ2-7, the V gene TRBV6-1, with D unclear. Germline loops: CDR1 MNHNS, CDR2 SASEGT. V shed 3 bases and J shed 4 bases, with 7 bases lying between them. This CDR3 is built from 12 residues.